The entry that follows covers one TCR beta chain sequence. The data were obtained in a study of blood T cell repertoires in COVID-19. Study in general: Nucleic acid was either cDNA or gDNA, and it came from T cells, B-cell-depleted T cells, or PBMCs.

Profiled with immunoSEQ multiplex PCR; TCRdb holds only in-frame clones, not every one. This sample yields about 190,000 clones, of which roughly 80% are seen a single time; more than 5% belongs to the top ten. CDR3 length: 13 amino acids. V shed 9 bases and J 3 bases; nucleotides not matched to a gene: 8. Germline loops: CDR1 SGHNT, CDR2 YYREEE (reference sequence). The sequence was obtained from a woman younger than 45 with acute or convalescent COVID-19. This chain connects TRBV5-4 to TRBJ1-2, with 7 bases lining up with TRBD1. Source material: peripheral blood. Here the CDR3 reads CATSQGEDYGYTF. DNA for the CDR3: TGTGCCACCTCGCAGGGGGAGGACTATGGCTACACCTTC.